This TCR beta chain appears in the sequencing data of a study of cytomegalovirus exposure and HLA in healthy donors (TCRdb year 2017). Broadly, across the study: According to an earlier analysis of 550 to 750 of the donors, about 179 million T cells yielded 95 million to 140 million unique TCR beta sequences and approximately 280 Gb of sequence data. In addition to the first cohort of approximately 670 subjects, a separate validation cohort of 100 to 150 different subjects was used. The aim of the study was to test whether cataloging public T cell receptors could identify signatures of past pathogen exposure. About 310 gigabases of sequencing data and 70 million to 85 million unique TCR sequences were included in an early release covering 550 to 800 HLA-typed donors. Four or five DR-DQ haplotypes were handled as single units for association and clustering because linkage in the cohort was strong. To decide whether each TCR beta V gene segment behaved as functional or pseudogenic, an earlier analysis of approximately 620 of the donors relied on high-throughput TCR beta sequencing. HLA typing included class I and class II loci at four-digit resolution. Genome-wide SNP genotypes for about 60% of the 666 donors were used in a later genetic analysis, which treated that subset as a discovery cohort. To study patterns of TCR occurrence, a later analysis re-analyzed previously published TCR beta repertoires from more than 550 donors and added high-resolution HLA genotyping. Every repertoire in the discovery cohort had been generated on one and the same sequencing platform. The study profiled the T cell repertoires of more than 500 subjects by immunosequencing and related them to cytomegalovirus serostatus. Donor age, sex, ethnicity and CMV serostatus were compiled together with the repertoire data. The number of donors typed differed by locus, with about 629-640 for A, B, C, DRB1 and DQB1, around 520 for DQA1, 600 to 610 for DPA1, and some 450 for DPB1. Rather than using new phenotypic data, the later analysis identified candidate immune exposures from TCR beta sequences and from how often those sequences occurred across donors. Across approximately 400 genotyped donors of the cohort, an average of about 250,000 unique TCR beta nucleotide sequences per donor were sequenced, and 15% to 20% of those sequences were non-productive. The genetic ancestry cluster associated with self-reported Caucasian donors included around four fifths of the roughly 360 genotyped donors. To predict cytomegalovirus infection status, the study brought together high-throughput TCR immunosequencing, statistical association of individual TCRs with disease status, and machine learning.

In total, more than 500 healthy bone marrow donors made up the cohort. At the time of sampling, all cohort members were nominally healthy, though unrecorded immune exposures were likely present. The donor tested CMV seronegative, placing the donor among the roughly 350 seronegative members of the cohort. A peripheral blood sample was provided by each donor, and peripheral blood mononuclear cells were used for TCR beta sequencing. The Qiagen DNeasy Blood Extraction Kit was used to extract genomic DNA from the blood cell samples. Libraries came from the immunoSEQ multiplex PCR assay. For the multiplex PCR, a mixture combining 60 forward primers for TCR Vbeta segments and 13 reverse primers for TCR Jbeta segments was used. A multiplex PCR assay on genomic DNA amplified the CDR3 region of rearranged TCR beta genes. The Illumina HiSeq System was used to sequence the amplified TCR beta libraries as 87-base-pair reads. In the source study's methods: Across the 670 or so repertoires, a later analysis counted some 80 million unique TCR beta chains, around 11 million of which were shared by at least two donors. A nearest-neighbor algorithm error-corrected the raw reads and collapsed the reads into unique sequences, merging closely related sequences to remove PCR and sequencing errors. To assign V, D and J gene segments, CDR3 sequences were aligned to IMGT reference sequences. For a sequence to be retained, at least a six-nucleotide match to both a V gene segment and a J gene segment was required. A rearrangement was called productive if the CDR3 had no stop codons and remained in frame with V and J, and every other rearrangement was called non-productive. CDR3 was defined by IMGT convention, running from the second conserved V-encoded cysteine to the conserved J-encoded phenylalanine. The earlier analysis of more than 450 of the donors excluded sequences that lacked an unambiguous match to a single V gene segment. An earlier analysis of around 600 of the donors classified V segments as functional when productive rearrangements were above 56.7% and as segregating when the standard deviation between donors was above 5%. A statistical classification framework was developed to diagnose cytomegalovirus status using the catalog of TCR beta chain sequences. A later analysis assigned V and J genes by comparing TCR nucleotide sequences with IMGT/GENE-DB human TR gene sequences. In a later analysis, CDR3 sequences and most-parsimonious VDJ recombination scenarios were assigned using the TCRdist pipeline. In a later analysis, every TCR beta chain was defined by the combination of its CDR3 amino acid sequence and its V-gene family, and reads without a unique V-gene family were dropped. To address suspected cross-contamination and a sequencing artifact, a later analysis removed roughly 580 highly shared, low-generation-probability nucleotide sequences. For each public chain, a later analysis derived a clonal expansion index from normalized ranks of inferred template counts within each repertoire. In a later analysis, generation probabilities were computed with a VDJ recombination model fitted to out-of-frame rearrangements, and the resulting probabilities were checked against IGoR. In a later analysis, TCR-TCR, TCR-HLA and TCR-CMV co-occurrence was scored with hypergeometric tests, and a repertoire-size bias correction was applied to TCR pairs. To estimate false discovery rates, a later analysis permuted the HLA or CMV assignments 20 times. In a later analysis, co-occurring TCRs were grouped with DBSCAN, and TCRdist sequence similarity was added when clustering was performed within HLA-allele-positive subsets. Repertoires with fewer than 30,000 or more than 120,000 public chains, plus five repertoires with anomalous nucleotide sharing, were excluded from co-occurrence clustering. The source is immuneACCESS, and TCRdb retained only in-frame sequences with V and J called. Part of the clones is not carried over; for the studies checked, unresolved V genes explain less than half of this, and the remainder is unexplained. The DNA was the basis for D and trimming; V, J and clone size are from that table. The sample table holds approximately 120,000 clones. The top ten constitute roughly 2% of the sample.

The CDR3 has 15 amino acids, counting the end cysteine and phenylalanine. This entry keeps only the CDR3 DNA: 45 bases, framed from base 1. CDR1 and CDR2, per the germline V gene (reference sequence), are SSHAT and FNYEAQ. With respect to this clone: Its cognate antigen has yet to be identified. One end of the junction is discordant with germline, which a read error may explain.

Beyond this particular receptor, the publication reports: Linkage disequilibrium might explain the correlated functional status among segregating V segments, but an unknown experimental factor could not be excluded. The presence/absence analyses assumed that sequencing depth was roughly uniform across donors, and that assumption may not be true. The study gave a list of about 160 TCR beta chains associated with cytomegalovirus. HLA typing was unavailable for some donors at each locus, so association tests used only the typed subset. A group of highly shared sequence variants was considered likely to be a technical artifact of the sequencing pipeline. Across donors, most TCR sequences were observed very rarely, whereas some public TCRs were present in many individuals. The 87-base-pair reads could not distinguish some IMGT-functional V segments, including TRBV6-2 and TRBV6-3, so those segments were excluded. Broadly in line with IMGT annotations, most TCR beta V segments showed up in productive rearrangements about 87% or about 30% of the time in an earlier analysis of around 600 of the donors. The only immune exposure information available for the cohort was CMV serostatus. In a later analysis, most CMV-associated TCR beta chains were found to appear HLA-restricted, with HLA associations seemingly driven largely by CMV exposure. Specific HLA alleles were associated with roughly 16,000 TCR beta sequences at a false discovery rate of 0.05 in a later analysis. A further reported finding was that TCR beta sequences accurately predicted the HLA-A and HLA-B alleles for most subjects in the first cohort. The classifier was reported to diagnose cytomegalovirus status with high specificity and sensitivity in both the original cohort and the validation cohort. Strong co-occurrence of HLA alleles, especially DR and DQ, made assigning TCR associations to individual alleles difficult. In a later analysis, HLA-associated TCR beta chains showed more clonal expansion and lower generation probabilities than non-associated chains that were equally common. V-gene and J-gene trimming of TCR beta chains was associated with a missense DCLRE1C variant in a later genetic analysis, and the association was replicated in an independent cohort. Several of the top co-occurrence clusters appeared to be linked to parvovirus B19, influenza, CMV and Epstein-Barr virus, according to a later analysis. Because counts were too low, more than 15 rarely observed V segments, including chromosome 9 orphons, were left out of the earlier analysis of 500 to 750 of the donors. The authors suggested that the approach could potentially be extended to other disease states and immunological phenotypes. A later genetic analysis reported fewer N-insertions in productive TCRs among donors in an Asian-associated ancestry cluster than the roughly 640-donor mean. The cohort was sequenced for TCR beta chains only, and without alpha or paired-chain data the features that could be detected were limited. In a later analysis, the rate of TCR association differed among HLA loci, with DRB1 alleles having the most associated TCRs and HLA-C alleles having the fewest. Three of the identified cytomegalovirus-associated TCR beta chains were confirmed in vitro to be specific for cytomegalovirus antigens.

The sequence links TRBV7-7 to TRBJ1-6, and 8 junctional nucleotides match TRBD1. The receptor comes from a woman aged 60 to 75 in good health and CMV-seronegative. Material: PBMCs. The CDR3 region has the sequence CASSSGQGNNSPLHF. The nucleotide sequence reads as follows: TGTGCTAGCAGCTCCGGACAGGGTAATAATTCACCCCTCCACTTT.